What follows describes a single T cell receptor beta chain. The antigen is unknown. Reverse transcribed after extraction, RNA yielded cDNA as the sequencing template. Repertoires were generated with immunoSEQ multiplex PCR, while TCRdb's copy carries only in-frame clones and drops some. Altogether 130,000 to 150,000 clones are present, 82% being singletons, with the ten largest covering roughly 25%. The sample belongs to a study of CD8+ T cells in alopecia areata. The overall study: Tofacitinib ran for 6 to 18 months before 6 months off drug.

CDR1 MGHRA and CDR2 YSYEKL come from the germline V gene. The CDR3 is 15 residues long. Germline trimming cut 8 bases from V and 2 bases from J; bases unmatched to any gene: 7. Described treatment: oral pan-JAK inhibitor, 5-10 mg twice daily. Findings and caveats of the study: Among patients, TCR sharing was less clear than in mice, a difference possibly due in part to HLA diversity in the patient population.

This specimen was CD8+ T cells sorted from blood, taken at week 4, from a patient treated with tofacitinib. The V call is TRBV4-1, the J call TRBJ1-5; 9 bases line up with TRBD1. This sequence originates from a human donor with alopecia areata. This CDR3 is CASAQGAEGNQPQHF. Written as DNA, the CDR3 is TGCGCCAGCGCACAGGGGGCGGAGGGCAATCAGCCCCAGCATTTT.